The 24 T cell receptor beta chains in this list originate from one sample, sequenced in a study of Graves' ophthalmopathy and Graves' hyperthyroidism. RNA served as the template for amplifying TCR beta CDR3 regions. First-round RT-PCR used HTBI primers; second-round multiplex PCR followed. TCRdb reanalysed the multiplex PCR reads using MiXCR and keeps one entry per CDR3 protein. In the table there are about 370,000 distinct CDR3 sequences, about a sixth of which are singletons. Sequenced: peripheral blood. Every receptor here comes from an adult woman with stable Graves' hyperthyroidism.

This clonotype was recorded many times. J is TRBJ1-2 and V is TRBV12-3 or TRBV12-4, with D unclear. The CDR3 contains 13 residues. V was clipped by 5 bases and J by 3 bases, with 10 bases between them. CDR3 sequence (DNA): TGTGCCAGCAGTGAAATATTAGACTATGGCTACACCTTC. Encoded protein: CASSEILDYGYTF.

At least ten counts were recorded for this clonotype. The rearrangement links TRBV5-4 to TRBJ2-7; 12 nucleotides line up with TRBD2. V lost 0 bases to trimming and J lost 0 bases; unmatched junction nucleotides: 4. The CDR3 runs 17 residues. The germline V gene has CDR1 SGHNT and CDR2 YYREEE (reference sequence). The CDR3 coding sequence is TGTGCCAGCAGCTTGGACGTGACTAGCGGGAGCTCCTACGAGCAGTACTTC. As protein: CASSLDVTSGSSYEQYF.

This clonotype was counted at least ten times. The chain carries TRBV2 and TRBJ1-5; D ambiguous. The CDR3 has 15 amino acids. Germline V gene data show CDR1 as SNHLY and CDR2 as FYNNEI. V lost 5 bases and J lost 4, with 15 bases in between. The CDR3 bases are TGTGCCAGCAGTCAAGGGCGACTGGGGAATCAGCCCCAGCATTTT. Encoded protein: CASSQGRLGNQPQHF.

This clonotype showed up many times. V gene TRBV19 combines with J gene TRBJ2-5; no reliable D call. Trimming took off 7 bases at V and 2 bases at J, with 14 bases between the two ends. Germline V gene data show CDR1 as LNHDA and CDR2 as SQIVND (reference sequence). This CDR3 region has 14 residues. The CDR3: CASKKVGSQETQYF. The CDR3 DNA follows: TGTGCCAGTAAAAAGGTTGGCAGTCAAGAGACCCAGTACTTC.

This clonotype was recorded at least ten times. The rearrangement uses TRBV6-2 or TRBV6-3 and TRBJ1-6; D remains ambiguous. CDR3 length: 12 residues. Germline CDR1 MNHEY, CDR2 SVGEGT. Between the trimmed V and J ends, which lost 8 bases and 9 bases, there was a span of 11 bases. The CDR3 DNA reads as TGTGCCAGCGGCCCAAGGCGTTCACCCCTCCACTTT. It specifies CASGPRRSPLHF.

J is TRBJ2-7 and V is TRBV6-1; tentative D call: TRBD1 (6 bases). There are 15 residues in the CDR3. The V gene's germline CDR1 is MNHNS and CDR2 SASEGT. Trimming took 6 bases from V and 10 from J, leaving 25 bases between them. The CDR3 DNA reads as TGTGCCAGCAGAGGCCGAACCGGGACACGGGTCGATCAGTACTTC. Encoded protein: CASRGRTGTRVDQYF.

This clonotype was detected many times. The rearrangement joins TRBV11-2 to TRBJ2-7, with 10 bases that match TRBD2. After removal of 6 bases from V and 4 bases from J, the junction contained 9 bases not matched to a gene. CDR1 and CDR2 (germline): SGHAT, FQNNGV. This CDR3 is 15 amino acids long. The CDR3 nucleotides are TGTGCCAGCAGACAGTCCGGGACTAGCGTTTACGAGCAGTACTTC. Translating gives CASRQSGTSVYEQYF.

This clonotype was picked up one time. This may stem from a read error, because a much larger clone lies one nucleotide away. The chain links TRBV5-1 to TRBJ2-7; 8 bases line up with TRBD2. Germline V CDR1 and CDR2: SGHRS, YFSETQ. There are 15 residues in the CDR3. DNA of the CDR3: TGCGCCAGCAGCTGGGACGCTCGGGAGGGCTACGAGCAGTGCTTC. Residues: CASSWDAREGYEQCF.

The table lists this clonotype with many counts. V usage is TRBV9 and J usage is TRBJ1-6; tentatively, D is TRBD1 (5 bases). The CDR3 has 18 residues. Germline V gene data show CDR1 as SGDLS and CDR2 as YYNGEE. The V gene lost 6 bases and the J gene lost 1 base, with 20 bases spanning the gap. The chain's CDR3 is CASNSWGGVSSYNSPLHF. Written as DNA, the CDR3 is TGTGCCAGCAACTCATGGGGGGGGGTTAGTTCCTATAATTCACCCCTCCACTTT.

This clonotype was counted many times. This chain joins TRBV28 and TRBJ1-5, with D possibly matching TRBD1 (6 bases). Between the trimmed V and J ends, which lost 3 bases and 2 bases, there was a span of 20 bases. This CDR3 region has 18 residues. In germline, CDR1 is MDHEN, CDR2 SYDVKM. The DNA of the CDR3 is TGTGCCAGCAGTTTCAGCATTTGGAAACAGGGACGCAATCAGCCCCAGCATTTT. Translation gives CASSFSIWKQGRNQPQHF.

Comment on this clonotype: The final CDR3 position lacks the conserved phenylalanine or tryptophan, pointing to a likely read error. This chain connects TRBV20-1 to TRBJ2-7, with 9 bases identical to TRBD1. The CDR3 extends over 16 amino acids. CDR1 and CDR2 (germline): DFQATT, SNEGSKA (reference sequence). The V gene end was trimmed by 1 base and the J gene end by 5 bases; junction bases not matched to a gene: 12. The CDR3 loop is CSARARTGTGLDEQYY. DNA of the CDR3: TGCAGTGCTAGAGCCCGAACTGGGACAGGGTTGGACGAGCAGTACTAC.

Comments on this clonotype: This may be a read error, as it is one base from a much larger clone. The chain carries TRBV6-1 and TRBJ2-4; either TRBD1 or TRBD2 may supply D (6 bases each). CDR3 length: 21 residues. CDR1 is MNHNS and CDR2 is SASEGT in the germline V gene. The CDR3 region is CASSARRRGVHELLAKNIKYF. The CDR3 DNA reads TGTGCCAGCAGTGCCCGACGGAGGGGGGTACACGAACTCCTAGCCAAAAACATTAAGTACTTC.

Ten or more counts support this clonotype. V usage is TRBV11-3 and J usage is TRBJ2-7; the match to TRBD1 covers 9 bases. V gave up 0 bases and J gave up 7 bases; unmatched junction bases: 13. The CDR3 has 17 residues. Germline lookup yields CDR1 SGHNT and CDR2 YENEEA. CDR3 in DNA: TGTGCCAGCAGCTTAGAGGCTAAACGGGACAGGGTTAAAGAGCAGTACTTC. Encoded protein: CASSLEAKRDRVKEQYF.

In its sample, this clonotype was seen once. The V and J genes are TRBV6-1 and TRBJ2-7; 8 bases map to TRBD2. In germline, CDR1 is MNHNS, CDR2 SASEGT. CDR3 size: 14 residues. Trimming cost V 6 bases and J 4 bases; bases outside gene matches: 8. Here the CDR3 reads CASSFGGALYEQYF. In DNA form, the CDR3 reads TGTGCCAGCAGCTTCGGGGGGGCGTTGTACGAGCAGTACTTC.

The chain recombines TRBV6-5 with TRBJ1-6, with a possible D match to TRBD1 (6 bases). The germline V and J ends were trimmed by 0 bases and 6 bases, with 18 bases remaining between them. CDR3 length: 18 amino acids. CDR1 is MNHEY and CDR2 is SVGAGI in the germline V gene. CDR3 loop: CASSYSFRGSGGNSPLHF. In nucleotides, the CDR3 is TGTGCCAGCAGTTACTCGTTCAGGGGATCGGGGGGTAATTCACCCCTCCACTTT.

The table lists this clonotype with many counts. This chain joins TRBV27 and TRBJ2-2; 7 positions agree with TRBD1. V shed 6 bases and J 4 bases; nucleotides not matched to a gene: 8. The length of the CDR3 is 15 residues. Per germline, CDR1 MNHEY and CDR2 SMNVEV (reference sequence). CDR3 sequence (DNA): TGTGCCAGCAGCTTCTTGACAGGGTTCACCGGGGAGCTGTTTTTT. Its translation is CASSFLTGFTGELFF.

This clonotype was seen many times. The chain has TRBV6-1 and TRBJ2-7; D not resolved. Per the germline V gene, CDR1 is MNHNS and CDR2 is SASEGT. There are 14 residues in the CDR3. The V gene lost 5 bases and the J gene lost 0 bases, with 11 bases spanning the gap. The CDR3 coding sequence is TGTGCCAGCAGTAGACTCCCCAGCTCCTACGAGCAGTACTTC. It yields the protein CASSRLPSSYEQYF.

This clonotype has ten or more counts. V is TRBV12-3 or TRBV12-4 and J is TRBJ2-2, with 7 bases lining up with TRBD2. V was clipped by 11 bases and J by 0 bases; unmatched bases: 6. This CDR3 has 14 residues. CDR3 sequence (DNA): TGTGCCGGGAGGGGTCCACCGAACACCGGGGAGCTGTTTTTT. Its translation is CAGRGPPNTGELFF.

This clonotype was counted many times. The chain recombines TRBV5-1 with TRBJ1-6, with D possibly TRBD1 on 5 matching bases. CDR3 length equals 14 residues. CDR1 is SGHRS, CDR2 YFSETQ, per germline. Trimming cost V 0 bases and J 9 bases, with 10 bases left between them. The CDR3, as DNA: TGCGCCAGCAGCTTGGAGGCACAGGTTTCACCCCTCCACTTT. It codes for CASSLEAQVSPLHF.

This clonotype was seen at least ten times. One base away lies a much larger clone, so this may be a sequencing read error. V usage is TRBV24-1 and J usage is TRBJ2-2; weak D call: TRBD2 (5 bases). Per the germline V gene, CDR1 is KGHDR and CDR2 is SFDVKD. This CDR3 is built from 14 residues. In DNA, the CDR3 is TGTGCCACCAGTGTGGAGGTGGGCACCGGGGAGCTGTGTTTT. It translates to CATSVEVGTGELCF.

This clonotype occurred many times. Being one base from a much bigger clone, this may be a read error. The CDR3 sequence is CAGSLRRLAGVETQYF. The DNA of the CDR3 is TGTGCCGGCAGCTTACGGCGGCTAGCGGGAGTGGAGACCCAGTACTTC. The chain uses TRBV7-2 and TRBJ2-5; 10 nucleotides match TRBD2. Germline V gene data show CDR1 as SGHTA and CDR2 as FQGNSA. There are 16 residues in the CDR3.

In its sample, this clonotype was seen many times. The V call is TRBV12-3 or TRBV12-4, the J call TRBJ2-7; TRBD1 is a possible D gene (6 bases). The CDR3 sequence is 14 residues long. Trimming stripped 3 bases from V and 2 bases from J, with 11 bases between. CDR3 coding DNA: TGTGCCAGCAGTTTTAGGGACATTCCCTACGAGCAGTACTTC. This translates into CASSFRDIPYEQYF.

This clonotype has at least ten counts. The genes are TRBV29-1 and TRBJ2-4; 7 bases map to TRBD1. Germline V gene lookup returns CDR1 SQVTM and CDR2 ANQGSEA. The CDR3 extends over 12 amino acids. The V segment lost 3 bases and the J segment 9 bases; nucleotides outside the gene matches: 5. The CDR3 region is CSVDQGDSIQYF. The DNA of the CDR3 is TGCAGCGTTGATCAGGGGGACAGCATTCAGTACTTC.

This chain connects TRBV7-2 to TRBJ1-5; no definite D call. Germline V gene data show CDR1 as SGHTA and CDR2 as FQGNSA. V shed 6 bases and J shed 2 bases, with 8 bases lying between them. There are 13 residues in the CDR3. CDR3 sequence (DNA): TGTGCCAGCAGTGTCCAGCGCAATCAGCCCCAGCATTTT. This gives the protein CASSVQRNQPQHF. Using reference TRBV7-2 and TRBJ1-5 for the parts outside the CDR3, the full variable domain is GAGVSQSPSNKVTEKGKDVELRCDPISGHTALYWYRQSLGQGLEFLIYFQGNSAPDKSGLPSDRFSAERTGGSVSTLTIQRTQQEDSAVYLCASSVQRNQPQHFGDGTRLSIL.